The sequence of this TCR beta chain was determined in a study of cytomegalovirus exposure and HLA in healthy donors (dated by TCRdb to the late 2010s). For the wider study: A later analysis indicated that the 120 validation repertoires were generated on the platform also employed for the approximately 700 repertoires of the first cohort. The study aimed to test whether signatures of past pathogen exposure could be identified by cataloging public T cell receptors. Along with the roughly 710-subject first cohort, a separate validation cohort of roughly 110 different subjects was used. High-throughput TCR immunosequencing, statistical association of individual TCRs with disease status, and machine learning were combined to predict cytomegalovirus infection status. Overall study outcomes, separate from this receptor: Most TCR sequences were seen in very few donors, while some public TCRs were found in many individuals. A few of the identified cytomegalovirus-associated TCR beta chains were confirmed in vitro to be specific for cytomegalovirus antigens. The authors suggested that the approach could potentially be extended to other disease states and immunological phenotypes. Subsequent analysis determined that TCRs grouped into clusters in the first cohort also showed a tendency toward co-occurrence across the approximately 120 validation repertoires, and about 94% of cluster scores exceeded 0. In the study, around 150 TCR beta chains were listed as associated with cytomegalovirus. All 120 or so repertoires were used to score co-occurrence in the validation cohort in a later analysis, because that analysis had no HLA typing for the cohort. The classifier was reported to diagnose cytomegalovirus status with high specificity and sensitivity in both the original cohort and the validation cohort.

Receptor amplification or capture employed the immunoSEQ multiplex PCR assay. On the study's bioinformatics: A statistical classification framework was built to diagnose cytomegalovirus status from the catalog of TCR beta chain sequences. TCRdb mirrors the immuneACCESS table, restricted to in-frame sequences. Some clones are absent from its copies; in checked studies, under half trace to an unresolved V gene, and the reason for the others is unknown. For V, J and clone size, that table is used; D and trimming come from the DNA. Here the sample has about 130,000 clones; approximately 95% occur a single time. Of the sample, 1.7% falls within the top ten clones. A remark on this clone: There is no known antigen for this receptor. No clone much larger than this one lies a single base away; base qualities are absent.

The CDR3 starts with the cysteine, ends with the phenylalanine, and has 14 residues. This entry keeps only the CDR3 DNA: 42 bases, framed from base 1. Looking up the germline V gene yields CDR1 MDHEN and CDR2 SYDVKM. V gives up 10 bases and J gives up 2 bases, and the segment between their germline ends measures 17 bases. Separate from the roughly 700-subject first cohort, the validation cohort of roughly 120 subjects was the group to which the donors belonged. The chain is assembled from TRBV28 and TRBJ2-5, with a weak D call of TRBD2 (6 bases match). The sequencing input was PBMCs. This clonotype was sampled from a man aged 18 to 29 in good health and CMV-seronegative. The CDR3 in this case is CAISQGGPQETQYF. The nucleotide sequence is given as TGTGCCATCTCCCAGGGAGGCCCTCAAGAGACCCAGTACTTC.